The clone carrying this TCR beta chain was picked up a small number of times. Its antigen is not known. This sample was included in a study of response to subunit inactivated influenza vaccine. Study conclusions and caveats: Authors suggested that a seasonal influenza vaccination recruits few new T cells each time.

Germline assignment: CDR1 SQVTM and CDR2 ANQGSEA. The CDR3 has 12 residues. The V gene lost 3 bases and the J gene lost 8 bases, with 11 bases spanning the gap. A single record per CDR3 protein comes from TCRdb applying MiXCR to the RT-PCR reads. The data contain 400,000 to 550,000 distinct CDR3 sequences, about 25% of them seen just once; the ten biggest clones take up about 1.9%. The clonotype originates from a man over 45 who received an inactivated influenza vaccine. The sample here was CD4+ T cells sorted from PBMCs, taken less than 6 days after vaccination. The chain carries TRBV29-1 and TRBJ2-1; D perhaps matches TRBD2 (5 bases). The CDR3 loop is CSVDASSDEQFF. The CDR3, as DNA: TGCAGCGTTGACGCTAGCAGCGATGAGCAGTTCTTC.